This TCR beta chain was sequenced during a study of radiotherapy plus CTLA-4 blockade in lung cancer. At the level of the study: Patients showed objective responses in 18% of cases, and disease control was achieved by less than 35%. Study-level results: How blood T cell clones changed early, along with interferon-beta, reportedly forecast response best. Some TCR clones had been derived from tumors. These clones expanded in peripheral blood after radiotherapy plus ipilimumab.

Remarks on this clone: Its matching antigen is unknown.

The CDR3 is made up of 11 amino acids. V lost 4 bases and J 8 bases, leaving 8 bases between the germline ends. From germline, CDR1 is SGHAT and CDR2 FQNNGV. The data were produced by immunoSEQ multiplex PCR, yet TCRdb's version contains in-frame clones alone and is incomplete. The data hold fewer than 150,000 clones, with roughly 80% observed a single time. The gene calls are TRBV11-2 and TRBJ1-2; D is unclear. Material: peripheral blood, obtained from a patient treated with radiotherapy plus ipilimumab. This TCR was recovered from a human donor with non-small cell lung cancer who had a partial response to radiotherapy plus ipilimumab. The CDR3 sequence: CASSSLEGYTF. DNA for the CDR3: TGTGCCAGCAGCTCACTCGAGGGCTACACCTTC.